Listed below are T cell receptor beta chains from one sample, sequenced in a study of blood T cells in healthy people across ages. TCRdb itself ran the 5' RACE reads through MiXCR, one entry per CDR3 protein. The profile covers around 850,000 distinct CDR3 sequences, with roughly 35% appearing a single time and approximately 13% taken by the ten largest. Sample: blood. These receptors were collected from a man aged 18 to 29 in good health. Both conserved end residues are part of each CDR3. The D gene is left open where the match is weak. Some rows mark clone size as missing; the rest say once, few, many or name a class of expanded clone.

j_call,v_call,d_call,clone_size,cdr3_nt,cdr3_aa
TRBJ2-7,TRBV12-3/TRBV12-4,.,.,TGTGCCAGCCAGACAGGCACCGACGAGCAGTACTTC,CASQTGTDEQYF
TRBJ2-5,TRBV20-1,.,.,TGCAGTGCTAGACTGGGAGCGGGCATCTACAATGAGCAGTACTTC,CSARLGAGIYNEQYF
TRBJ2-1,TRBV7-7,.,few,TGTGCTAGCAGCCCCACCGACTTAGGCAATGAGCAGTTCTTC,CASSPTDLGNEQFF
TRBJ2-3,TRBV3-1,.,.,TGTGCCAGCAGCGACGAAGGACTAACCAACACAGATACGCAGTATTTT,CASSDEGLTNTDTQYF
TRBJ1-2,TRBV3-1,.,.,TGTGCCAGCAGCTCCCGACAGTTGGGCTACACCTTC,CASSSRQLGYTF
TRBJ2-5,TRBV5-1,TRBD2,.,TGCGCCAGCAGCTTCGCTTCGGGGGGGTTCCAAGAGACCCAGTACTTC,CASSFASGGFQETQYF
TRBJ2-7,TRBV9,.,.,TGTGCCAGCAGCGTGGAGCTAGCGAGCGACGAGCAGTACTTC,CASSVELASDEQYF
TRBJ2-1,TRBV6-1,.,.,TGTGCCAGCAGTGAAGCGGGACTGAGGAATGAGCAGTTCTTC,CASSEAGLRNEQFF
TRBJ1-1,TRBV12-3/TRBV12-4,.,.,TGTGCCGGCAGTTTAGCGGCGGCAGTCATGAACACTGAAGCTTTCTTT,CAGSLAAAVMNTEAFF
TRBJ1-2,TRBV27,.,few,TGTGCCAGCAGTTCAGGGAAGCACTATGGCTACACCTTC,CASSSGKHYGYTF
TRBJ1-1,TRBV2,.,few,TGTGCCAGCAGTGAGACTAGAGAGAACACTGAAGCTTTCTTT,CASSETRENTEAFF
TRBJ2-4,TRBV2,TRBD1,.,TGTGCCAGCAAGTGGGGGACAGGGGTAGAAAACATTCAGTACTTC,CASKWGTGVENIQYF
TRBJ2-3,TRBV20-1,TRBD2,.,TGCAGTGCTAACCTAGCGGGGGGGCGAGATACGCAGTATTTT,CSANLAGGRDTQYF
TRBJ2-6,TRBV24-1,TRBD1,once,TGTGCCACCAGTGATACGGGACAGGGGGCTACTGGGGCCAACGTCCTGACTTTC,CATSDTGQGATGANVLTF
TRBJ1-5,TRBV7-2,TRBD1,.,TGTGCCAGCAGCTTGCGGACAGGCACGCCTGGGCCCCAGCATTTT,CASSLRTGTPGPQHF
TRBJ2-1,TRBV29-1,TRBD1,.,TGCAGCGTTGCCGCTCAGGGGGCTAGGCCCTACAATGAGCAGTTCTTC,CSVAAQGARPYNEQFF
TRBJ2-6,TRBV5-1,TRBD1,.,TGCGCCAGCAGCAACGCTAAGGGACAGGGTCTTTTCTCTGGGGCCAACGTCCTGACTTTC,CASSNAKGQGLFSGANVLTF
TRBJ2-5,TRBV2,.,.,TGTGCCAGCAGTGAATATGGCGGCCCCAGGGGCAATGAGCAGTACTTC,CASSEYGGPRGNEQYF
TRBJ1-2,TRBV25-1,.,.,TGTGCCAGCAGTGCCGGGACAATAGATGGCTACACCTTC,CASSAGTIDGYTF
TRBJ2-7,TRBV15,.,.,TGTGCCACCAGCCGGGACAAGGGAACCTGCGAGCAGTACTTC,CATSRDKGTCEQYF
TRBJ1-2,TRBV4-1,.,.,TGCGCCAGCAGCCAGGAGGTCGGGCAGGTCGGTGGCTACACCTTC,CASSQEVGQVGGYTF
TRBJ1-1,TRBV5-5,TRBD1,.,TGTGCCAGCAGTACAGGGGGCAGGAACACTGAAGCTTTCTTT,CASSTGGRNTEAFF